This T cell receptor (beta chain) was profiled in a study of blood T cell repertoires in COVID-19. Study overall: T cells, B-cell-depleted T cells, or PBMCs supplied cDNA or gDNA.

Followed over time, Seattle patients had been enrolled while infection was active. How the authors handled the data: Scientists estimated how many nucleated cells there were by amplifying reference gene primers. Libraries were prepared by immunoSEQ multiplex PCR; TCRdb keeps only in-frame clonotypes and omits some of them. The V and J calls and clone size come from that table; D and trimming were worked out from the DNA. This sample yields approximately 330,000 clones, of which around 90% are seen a single time; 1% belongs to the top ten. Germline CDR1 is SGHRS and CDR2 is YFSETQ. Between the trimmed V and J ends, which lost 1 base and 7 bases, there was a span of 5 bases. This CDR3 region has 11 residues.

This clonotype was sampled from a woman aged 40 to 50 with COVID-19, enrolled during active disease. The sequenced sample consisted of peripheral blood. The chain joins TRBV5-1 to TRBJ1-1; D not certain. CDR3 protein: CASSLLDEAFF. The CDR3 DNA follows: TGCGCCAGCAGCTTGCTAGATGAAGCTTTCTTT.